The clone carrying this T cell receptor beta chain was seen at least ten times. Its antigen is unidentified. The CDR3 length is 14 residues. In germline, CDR1 is LGHNA, CDR2 YSLEER. V shed 3 bases and J 4 bases; nucleotides not matched to a gene: 4. Each sample had at least 6 million PBMCs isolated. Then a second PCR, running roughly 7 to 11 cycles, was carried out with a sample-barcoded 5' primer and a J-beta primer mix. A single record per CDR3 protein comes from TCRdb applying MiXCR to the 5' RACE reads. The sample lists a few hundred thousand distinct CDR3 sequences; roughly a quarter were seen once. The sample belongs to a study of blood T cells in healthy people across ages. The study's findings and limits: PBMCs that were unsorted prevented a conclusive naive versus antigen-experienced comparison. Across the age range, TCR beta diversity per million T cells fell in a roughly linear way. There were more naive CD4+ cells and higher diversity in long-lived donors than in aged donors.

This chain connects TRBV4-3 to TRBJ2-5; the match to TRBD2 covers 8 bases. The sequence derives from an older woman in good health. Sequencing was done on a sample of blood. The CDR3 sequence: CASSQTAGGETQYF. DNA for the CDR3: TGCGCCAGCAGCCAGACGGCGGGGGGAGAGACCCAGTACTTC.